A selection of T cell receptor beta chains follows, all from one sample in a study of cytomegalovirus exposure and HLA in healthy donors. TCRdb's copy holds only in-frame clones and misses some; the assay was immunoSEQ multiplex PCR. The top ten clones hold 0.71% of a sample with approximately 220,000 clones, around 80% of them seen once. The sequenced sample was PBMCs. These receptors were collected from a boy between 2 and 10 years old in good health and CMV-seronegative. CDR3s include the opening cysteine and the closing phenylalanine or tryptophan. A D gene is named only where the DNA matches it firmly. Some rows have no size entry. The others give once, few or many, or a class for an expanded clone.

j_call clone_size v_call d_call cdr3_aa cdr3_nt
TRBJ1-6 . TRBV27 . CASSSGQINSPLHF TGTGCCAGCAGTTCCGGACAGATAAATTCACCCCTCCACTTT
TRBJ2-3 once TRBV9 TRBD2 CASSNPAGGPQYF TGTGCCAGCAGCAACCCAGCGGGAGGGCCTCAGTATTTT
TRBJ2-2 . TRBV7-3 . CASSTWGDPGELFF TGTGCCAGCAGCACTTGGGGGGACCCCGGGGAGCTGTTTTTT
TRBJ2-7 . TRBV6-5 . CASSYSGAQYEQYF TGTGCCAGCAGTTACTCGGGGGCGCAATACGAGCAGTACTTC
TRBJ2-1 few TRBV27 TRBD2 CASSSSGTSGNEQFF TGTGCCAGCAGTTCCTCCGGGACTAGCGGAAATGAGCAGTTCTTC
TRBJ2-3 . TRBV6-6 TRBD2 CASSYSGLAGADTQYF TGTGCCAGCAGTTACTCGGGACTAGCGGGAGCAGATACGCAGTATTTT
TRBJ2-7 . TRBV4-2 . CASSQDQGYEQYF TGTGCCAGCAGCCAAGACCAGGGGTACGAGCAGTACTTC
TRBJ2-3 . TRBV2 . CASTQQEPDTQYF TGTGCCAGCACCCAACAGGAGCCAGATACGCAGTATTTT
TRBJ2-2 . TRBV14 . CASSGEGYFGAGELFF TGTGCCAGCAGCGGCGAGGGTTATTTTGGGGCCGGGGAGCTGTTTTTT
TRBJ2-3 . TRBV9 TRBD2 CASSAGTSRVTDTQYF TGTGCCAGCAGCGCAGGGACTAGCCGCGTCACAGATACGCAGTATTTT
TRBJ2-7 few TRBV7-6 TRBD2 CASSPRAGGPEEQYF TGTGCCAGCAGCCCCCGGGCGGGAGGTCCTGAGGAGCAGTACTTC
TRBJ2-3 . TRBV29-1 . CSSGQFRDTQYF TGCAGCTCCGGACAGTTTCGGGATACGCAGTATTTT
TRBJ1-4 . TRBV13 TRBD1 CASSLSDRVPLEKLFF TGTGCCAGCAGCTTATCCGACAGGGTCCCCTTGGAAAAACTGTTTTTT
TRBJ2-1 once TRBV15 TRBD2 CATSRDPEGGRNEQFF TGTGCCACCAGCAGAGATCCGGAGGGAGGGAGGAATGAGCAGTTCTTC
TRBJ2-7 . TRBV6-5 TRBD1 CASSLDRVEQYF TGCGCCAGCAGTTTGGACAGGGTGGAGCAGTACTTC
TRBJ2-3 . TRBV5-6 . CASSLPVSDTQYF TGTGCCAGCAGCTTGCCCGTTTCGGATACGCAGTATTTT